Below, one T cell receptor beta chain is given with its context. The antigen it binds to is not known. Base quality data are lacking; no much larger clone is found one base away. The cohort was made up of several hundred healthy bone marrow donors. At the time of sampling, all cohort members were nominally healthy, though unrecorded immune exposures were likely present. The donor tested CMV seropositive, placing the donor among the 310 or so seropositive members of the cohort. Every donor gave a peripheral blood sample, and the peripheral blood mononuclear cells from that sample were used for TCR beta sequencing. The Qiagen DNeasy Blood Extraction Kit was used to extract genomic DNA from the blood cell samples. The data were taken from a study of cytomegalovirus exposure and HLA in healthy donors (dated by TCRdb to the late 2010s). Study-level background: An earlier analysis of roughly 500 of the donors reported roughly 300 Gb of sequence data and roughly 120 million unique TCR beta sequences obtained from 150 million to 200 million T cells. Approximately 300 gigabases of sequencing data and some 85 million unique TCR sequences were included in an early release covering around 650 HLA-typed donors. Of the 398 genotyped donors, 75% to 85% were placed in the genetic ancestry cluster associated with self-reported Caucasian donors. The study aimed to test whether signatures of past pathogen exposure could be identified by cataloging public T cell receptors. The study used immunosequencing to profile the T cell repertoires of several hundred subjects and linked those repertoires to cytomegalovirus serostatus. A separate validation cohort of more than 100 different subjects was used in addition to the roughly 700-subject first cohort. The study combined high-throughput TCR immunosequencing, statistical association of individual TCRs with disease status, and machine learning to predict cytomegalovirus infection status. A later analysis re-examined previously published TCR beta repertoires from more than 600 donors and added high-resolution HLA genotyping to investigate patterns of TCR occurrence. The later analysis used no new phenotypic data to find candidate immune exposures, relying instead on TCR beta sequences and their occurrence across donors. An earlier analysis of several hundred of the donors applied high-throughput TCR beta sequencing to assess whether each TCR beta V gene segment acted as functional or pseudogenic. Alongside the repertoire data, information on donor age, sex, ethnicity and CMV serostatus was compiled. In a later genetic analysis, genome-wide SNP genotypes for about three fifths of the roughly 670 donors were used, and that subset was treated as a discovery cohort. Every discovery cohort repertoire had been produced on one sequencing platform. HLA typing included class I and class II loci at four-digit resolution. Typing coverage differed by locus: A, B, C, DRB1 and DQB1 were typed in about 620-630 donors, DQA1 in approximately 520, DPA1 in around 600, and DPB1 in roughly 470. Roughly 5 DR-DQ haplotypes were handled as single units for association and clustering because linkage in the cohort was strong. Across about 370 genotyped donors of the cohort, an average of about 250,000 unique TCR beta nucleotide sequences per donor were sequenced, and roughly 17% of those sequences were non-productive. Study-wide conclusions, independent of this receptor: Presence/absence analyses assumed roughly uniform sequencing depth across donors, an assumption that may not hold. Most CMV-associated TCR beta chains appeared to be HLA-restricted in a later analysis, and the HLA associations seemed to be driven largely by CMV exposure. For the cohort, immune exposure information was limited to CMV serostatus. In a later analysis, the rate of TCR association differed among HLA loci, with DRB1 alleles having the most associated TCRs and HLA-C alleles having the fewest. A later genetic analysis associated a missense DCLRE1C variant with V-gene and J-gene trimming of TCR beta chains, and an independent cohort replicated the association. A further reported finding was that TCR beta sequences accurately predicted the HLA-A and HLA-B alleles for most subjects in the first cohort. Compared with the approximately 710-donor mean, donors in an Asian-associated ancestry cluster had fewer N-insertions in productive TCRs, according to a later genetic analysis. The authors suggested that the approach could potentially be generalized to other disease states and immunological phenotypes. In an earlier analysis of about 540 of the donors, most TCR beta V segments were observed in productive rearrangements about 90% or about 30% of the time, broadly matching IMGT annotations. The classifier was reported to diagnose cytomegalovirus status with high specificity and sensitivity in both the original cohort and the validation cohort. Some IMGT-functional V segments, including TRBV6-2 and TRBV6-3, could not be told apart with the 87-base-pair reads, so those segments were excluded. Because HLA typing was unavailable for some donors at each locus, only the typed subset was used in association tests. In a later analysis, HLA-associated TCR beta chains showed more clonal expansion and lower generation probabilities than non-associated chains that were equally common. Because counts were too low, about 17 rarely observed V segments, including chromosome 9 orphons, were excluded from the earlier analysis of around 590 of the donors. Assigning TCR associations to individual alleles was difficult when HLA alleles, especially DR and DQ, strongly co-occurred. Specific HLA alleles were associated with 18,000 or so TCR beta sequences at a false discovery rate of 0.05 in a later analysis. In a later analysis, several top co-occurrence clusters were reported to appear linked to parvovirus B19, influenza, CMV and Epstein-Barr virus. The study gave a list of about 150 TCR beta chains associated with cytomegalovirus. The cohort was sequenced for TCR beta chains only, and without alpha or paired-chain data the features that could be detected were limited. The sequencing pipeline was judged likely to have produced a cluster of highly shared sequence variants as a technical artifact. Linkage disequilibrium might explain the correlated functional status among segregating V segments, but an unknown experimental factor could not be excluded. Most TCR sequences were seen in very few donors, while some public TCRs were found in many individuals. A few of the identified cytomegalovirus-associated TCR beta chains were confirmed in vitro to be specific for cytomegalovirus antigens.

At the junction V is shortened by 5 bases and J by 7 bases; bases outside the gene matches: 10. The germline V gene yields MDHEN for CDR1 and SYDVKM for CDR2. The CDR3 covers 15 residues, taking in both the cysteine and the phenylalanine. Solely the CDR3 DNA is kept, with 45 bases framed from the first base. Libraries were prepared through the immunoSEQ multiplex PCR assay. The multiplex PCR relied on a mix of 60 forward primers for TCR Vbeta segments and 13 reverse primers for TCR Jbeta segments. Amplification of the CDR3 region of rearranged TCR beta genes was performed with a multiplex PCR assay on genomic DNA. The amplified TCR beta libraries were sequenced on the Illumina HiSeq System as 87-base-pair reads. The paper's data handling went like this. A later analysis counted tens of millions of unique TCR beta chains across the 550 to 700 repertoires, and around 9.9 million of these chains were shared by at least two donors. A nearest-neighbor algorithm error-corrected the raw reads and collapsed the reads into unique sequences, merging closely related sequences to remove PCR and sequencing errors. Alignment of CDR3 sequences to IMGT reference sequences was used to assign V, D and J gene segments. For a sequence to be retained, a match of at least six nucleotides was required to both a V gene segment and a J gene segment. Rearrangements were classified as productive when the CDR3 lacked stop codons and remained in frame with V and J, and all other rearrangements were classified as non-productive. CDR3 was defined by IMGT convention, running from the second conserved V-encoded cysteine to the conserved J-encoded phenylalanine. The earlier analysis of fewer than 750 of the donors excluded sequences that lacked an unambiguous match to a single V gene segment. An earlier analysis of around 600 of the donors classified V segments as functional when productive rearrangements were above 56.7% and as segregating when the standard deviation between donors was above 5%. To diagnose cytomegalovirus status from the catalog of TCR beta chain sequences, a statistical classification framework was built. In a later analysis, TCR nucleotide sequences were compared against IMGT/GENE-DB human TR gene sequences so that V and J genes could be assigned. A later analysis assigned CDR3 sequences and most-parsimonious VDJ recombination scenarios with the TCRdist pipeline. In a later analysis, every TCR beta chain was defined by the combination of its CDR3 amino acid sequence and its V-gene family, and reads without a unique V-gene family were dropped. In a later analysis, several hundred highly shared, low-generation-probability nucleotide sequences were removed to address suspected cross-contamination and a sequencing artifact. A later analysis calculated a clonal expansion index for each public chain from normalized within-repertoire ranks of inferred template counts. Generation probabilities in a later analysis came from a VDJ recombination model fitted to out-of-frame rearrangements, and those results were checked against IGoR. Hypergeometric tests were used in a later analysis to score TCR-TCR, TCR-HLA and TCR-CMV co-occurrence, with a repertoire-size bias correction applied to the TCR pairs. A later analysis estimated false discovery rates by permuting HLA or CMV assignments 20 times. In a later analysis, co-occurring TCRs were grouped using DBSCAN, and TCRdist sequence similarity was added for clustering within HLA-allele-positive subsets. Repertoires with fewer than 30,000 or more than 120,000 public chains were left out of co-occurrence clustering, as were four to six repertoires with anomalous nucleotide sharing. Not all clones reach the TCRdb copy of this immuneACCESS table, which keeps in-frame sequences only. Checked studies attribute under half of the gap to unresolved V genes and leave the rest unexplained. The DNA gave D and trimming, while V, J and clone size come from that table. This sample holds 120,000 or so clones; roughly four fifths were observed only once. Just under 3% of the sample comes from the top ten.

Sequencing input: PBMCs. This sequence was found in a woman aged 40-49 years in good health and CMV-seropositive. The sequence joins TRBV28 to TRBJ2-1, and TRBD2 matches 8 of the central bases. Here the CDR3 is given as CASSALPGLVNEQFF. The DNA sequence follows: TGTGCCAGCAGTGCCCTCCCGGGACTAGTTAATGAGCAGTTCTTC.